This TCR beta chain was sequenced for a study of cytomegalovirus exposure and HLA in healthy donors. Study results and caveats: According to a subsequent analysis, TCR clusters from the first cohort were inclined to appear together in the roughly 110 validation repertoires. Usually a TCR sequence was rare, but some public TCRs were found in many donors.

Profiling relied on immunoSEQ multiplex PCR, and the TCRdb table lists in-frame clones only, not all of them. The data show some 70,000 clones, around 88% seen once. There are 14 residues in the CDR3. The V gene end was trimmed by 2 bases and the J gene end by 7 bases; junction bases not matched to a gene: 9. Germline V gives CDR1 SGHKS, CDR2 YYEKEE (reference sequence). Points on this clone: Its antigen remains unknown.

This sequence was found in a woman aged 18-30 years in good health and CMV-seronegative. Sequencing input: PBMCs. The chain is built from TRBV5-5 and TRBJ2-7; 7 nucleotides line up with TRBD1. The CDR3 nucleotides read TGTGCCAGCAGCTTTTCCACAGGGGATGGGGAGCAGTACTTC. Translation: CASSFSTGDGEQYF.